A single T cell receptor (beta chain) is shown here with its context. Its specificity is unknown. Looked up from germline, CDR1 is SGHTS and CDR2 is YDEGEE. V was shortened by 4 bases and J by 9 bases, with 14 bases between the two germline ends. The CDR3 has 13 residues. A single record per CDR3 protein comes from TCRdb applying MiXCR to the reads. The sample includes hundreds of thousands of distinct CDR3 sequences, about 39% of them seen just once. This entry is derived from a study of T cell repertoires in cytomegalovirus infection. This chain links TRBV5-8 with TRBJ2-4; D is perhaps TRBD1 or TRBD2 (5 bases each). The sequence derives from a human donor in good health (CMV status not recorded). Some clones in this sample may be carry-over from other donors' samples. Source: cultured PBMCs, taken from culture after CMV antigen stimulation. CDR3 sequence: CASSRGVGAIQYF. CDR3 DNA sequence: TGTGCCAGCAGCCGGGGCGTCGGAGCCATTCAGTACTTC.